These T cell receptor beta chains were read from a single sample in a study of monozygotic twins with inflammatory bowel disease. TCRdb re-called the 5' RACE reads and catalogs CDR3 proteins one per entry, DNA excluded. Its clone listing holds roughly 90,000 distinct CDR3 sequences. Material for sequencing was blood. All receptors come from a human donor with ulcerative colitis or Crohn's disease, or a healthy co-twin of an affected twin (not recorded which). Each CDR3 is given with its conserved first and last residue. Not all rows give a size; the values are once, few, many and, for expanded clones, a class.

CSAGGSTLGDWAWTQYF	NA	TRBV20-1	TRBJ2-5
CASTEGSADRGSYGYTF	NA	TRBV2	TRBJ1-2
CASSFVGAGIETQYF	NA	TRBV7-2	TRBJ2-5
CASSWGTGVVVRTYEQYF	NA	TRBV5-1	TRBJ2-7
CSATRRDRNTEAFF	medium-sized	TRBV20-1	TRBJ1-1
CVSSEMVGNNSPLHF	NA	TRBV2	TRBJ1-6
CASSLGGGHEETQYF	NA	TRBV7-9	TRBJ2-5
CASSPSGGHGQGGRSPLHF	NA	TRBV11-1	TRBJ1-6
CASSWRGDEQFF	NA	TRBV11-2	TRBJ2-1
CASSPSTSADTQYF	NA	TRBV5-1	TRBJ2-3
CSALDPLAGSPKNIQYF	NA	TRBV29-1	TRBJ2-4
CASSKATVGGDTQYF	NA	TRBV19	TRBJ2-3
CATSRDRGPQETQYF	NA	TRBV15	TRBJ2-5
CASSLEMVGHTEAFF	NA	TRBV5-5	TRBJ1-1
CATRDRTVNGYTF	NA	TRBV19	TRBJ1-2
CASSRTTGKSNQPQHF	NA	TRBV7-2	TRBJ1-5
CASSPTGWNQPQHF	NA	TRBV12-3/TRBV12-4	TRBJ1-5
CSASRRVNEQLF	NA	TRBV20-1	TRBJ2-1
CASSSTGDSEAFF	NA	TRBV18	TRBJ1-1
CASSPMTGGQETQYF	medium-sized	TRBV7-6	TRBJ2-5
CSVGGGMNTEAFF	NA	TRBV29-1	TRBJ1-1
CASSLRSNEQFF	medium-sized	TRBV7-6	TRBJ2-1
CSATGEETQYF	NA	TRBV20-1	TRBJ2-5
CASRGHLAYEQYF	NA	TRBV10-2	TRBJ2-7
CASSPASRDPDTQYF	NA	TRBV7-9	TRBJ2-3
CSATTSGSTYEQYF	NA	TRBV20-1	TRBJ2-7
CASSLRTLTGELFF	NA	TRBV3-1	TRBJ2-2
CASSRPSGILTGELFF	NA	TRBV28	TRBJ2-2
CASRPGTGVAYEQYF	NA	TRBV12-3/TRBV12-4	TRBJ2-7
CSASVQNYGYTF	NA	TRBV20-1	TRBJ1-2
CASSPQGPDTGELFF	NA	TRBV5-1	TRBJ2-2